This TCR beta chain was obtained from a study of cytomegalovirus exposure and HLA in healthy donors. Study context: Among the roughly 400 genotyped donors, approximately 81% were placed in the Caucasian-associated ancestry cluster.

This clone was recorded only once. With 5 bases removed from V and 1 base from J, the gap between germline ends came to 8 bases. Looked up from germline, CDR1 is KGHSH and CDR2 is LQKENI. The CDR3 extends over 13 amino acids. The PCR used 60 Vbeta and 13 Jbeta primers. Repertoires were generated with immunoSEQ multiplex PCR, while TCRdb's copy carries only in-frame clones and drops some. Counted here are 150,000 to 200,000 clones, over 60% occurring once; the ten biggest clones make up about 1.1%. Sequenced input: PBMCs. The receptor's source is a woman aged 40 to 49 in good health and CMV-seronegative. This chain connects TRBV18 to TRBJ1-1; D is perhaps TRBD1 (5 bases). CDR3 DNA: TGTGCCAGCTCATGGGACTGGAACACTGAAGCTTTCTTT. It codes for CASSWDWNTEAFF. Full variable domain (outside the CDR3, taken from reference TRBV18 and TRBJ1-1): NAGVMQNPRHLVRRRGQEARLRCSPMKGHSHVYWYRQLPEEGLKFMVYLQKENIIDESGMPKERFSAEFPKEGPSILRIQQVVRGDSAAYFCASSWDWNTEAFFGQGTRLTVV.